Listed below are T cell receptor beta chains from one sample, sequenced in a study of identical twins. One entry per CDR3 protein, called by TCRdb with MiXCR from the 5' RACE reads. The sample has approximately 190,000 distinct CDR3 sequences, approximately 15% seen once. These data were likewise used in another study, on T cells expressing NK-cell markers.

Sequencing input: CD8+ T cells sorted from blood. Receptor source: a woman under 30 in good health. Both conserved end residues are part of each CDR3. The order of the fields is D gene, V gene, clone size, J gene, CDR3 protein, CDR3 DNA. A D gene is named only where the DNA matches it firmly. The size entry is marked missing in some rows and otherwise reads once, few, many or a size class.

TRBD2	TRBV9	few	TRBJ2-7	CASSVQAGGGYEQYF	TGTGCCAGCAGCGTCCAAGCGGGAGGGGGGTACGAGCAGTACTTC
NA	TRBV12-3/TRBV12-4	NA	TRBJ1-1	CASSSGHSTEAFF	TGTGCCAGCAGCTCAGGACATAGCACTGAAGCTTTCTTT
NA	TRBV10-3	few	TRBJ2-1	CAIGGQKGRVTYNEQFF	TGTGCCATCGGGGGACAAAAGGGTAGGGTGACCTACAATGAGCAGTTCTTC
NA	TRBV2	few	TRBJ1-4	CASSEVDTISEKLFF	TGTGCCAGCAGTGAAGTGGATACCATAAGCGAAAAACTGTTTTTT
NA	TRBV30	NA	TRBJ2-7	CAWSVLSGTYEQYF	TGTGCCTGGAGTGTACTTTCGGGAACCTACGAGCAGTACTTC
TRBD1	TRBV7-9	few	TRBJ2-3	CASSLGQGAQDTQYF	TGTGCCAGCAGCCTCGGACAGGGGGCACAAGATACGCAGTATTTT
NA	TRBV6-2/TRBV6-3	NA	TRBJ1-2	CASNLLGRSDGYTF	TGTGCCAGCAATTTGCTAGGGCGATCCGACGGCTACACCTTC
TRBD2	TRBV6-2/TRBV6-3	NA	TRBJ2-5	CASTGLVETQYF	TGTGCCAGCACCGGACTAGTAGAGACCCAGTACTTC
NA	TRBV6-5	many	TRBJ2-1	CASSYFGDSSYNEQFF	TGTGCCAGCAGTTACTTCGGTGACAGCTCCTACAATGAGCAGTTCTTC
NA	TRBV19	NA	TRBJ1-5	CASREGGGNNQPQHF	TGTGCCAGTAGGGAGGGTGGAGGAAACAATCAGCCCCAGCATTTT
TRBD2	TRBV27	NA	TRBJ2-5	CASKGLWLAGGAKQETQYF	TGTGCCAGCAAGGGATTATGGCTAGCGGGGGGCGCCAAGCAAGAGACCCAGTACTTC
TRBD2	TRBV12-3/TRBV12-4	NA	TRBJ2-3	CASTLGGRADTQYF	TGTGCCAGCACCCTCGGCGGGAGGGCAGATACGCAGTATTTT
NA	TRBV5-6	NA	TRBJ1-1	CASSYPRTGGEDTEAFF	TGTGCCAGCAGCTATCCGCGTACAGGAGGGGAGGACACTGAAGCTTTCTTT
NA	TRBV12-3/TRBV12-4	NA	TRBJ2-1	CASSPPSFTQFF	TGTGCCAGCAGCCCACCTAGCTTCACACAGTTCTTC
TRBD1	TRBV12-3/TRBV12-4	many	TRBJ1-2	CASSLKTGSNYGYTF	TGTGCCAGCAGTTTAAAGACAGGGTCTAACTATGGCTACACCTTC
TRBD2	TRBV6-5	few	TRBJ2-1	CASSYWASGVPYNEQFF	TGTGCCAGCAGTTACTGGGCTAGCGGGGTCCCTTACAATGAGCAGTTCTTC
TRBD1	TRBV12-3/TRBV12-4	NA	TRBJ1-5	CASSGTEMRQPQHF	TGTGCCAGCAGTGGGACAGAGATGAGGCAGCCCCAGCATTTT
TRBD2	TRBV7-2	NA	TRBJ2-7	CASSISGARTYEQYF	TGTGCCAGCAGCATTAGCGGGGCCAGAACCTACGAGCAGTACTTC
NA	TRBV3-1	few	TRBJ2-5	CASSPPSRGRDGWGSQYF	TGTGCCAGCAGCCCCCCAAGTCGTGGCCGGGATGGATGGGGGAGCCAGTACTTC
NA	TRBV7-9	NA	TRBJ2-2	CASSLSRDRSNTGELFF	TGTGCCAGCAGCTTATCCCGGGACCGATCGAACACCGGGGAGCTGTTTTTT
TRBD2	TRBV11-2	NA	TRBJ2-5	CASIRTSGGETQYF	TGTGCCAGCATTCGTACTAGCGGGGGAGAGACCCAGTACTTC
TRBD2	TRBV6-5	NA	TRBJ2-1	CASSYSTGGPGNEQFF	TGTGCCAGCAGTTACTCCACGGGAGGGCCCGGGAATGAGCAGTTCTTC
NA	TRBV10-2	NA	TRBJ1-4	CASSEEGGYEKLFF	TGCGCCAGCAGTGAGGAGGGCGGCTATGAAAAACTGTTTTTT
NA	TRBV7-6	NA	TRBJ2-2	CASSSPRGGDTGELFF	TGTGCCAGCAGCTCCCCACGAGGGGGGGACACCGGGGAGCTGTTTTTT
NA	TRBV3-1	NA	TRBJ2-7	CASSQDRRDSYEQYF	TGTGCCAGCAGCCAAGATCGTAGGGACTCCTACGAGCAGTACTTC
TRBD2	TRBV20-1	NA	TRBJ2-1	CSARGWTSGEQFF	TGCAGTGCTAGAGGCTGGACTAGCGGGGAGCAGTTCTTC
NA	TRBV12-3/TRBV12-4	many	TRBJ2-2	CASNGGTGELFF	TGTGCCAGCAATGGGGGCACCGGGGAGCTGTTTTTT